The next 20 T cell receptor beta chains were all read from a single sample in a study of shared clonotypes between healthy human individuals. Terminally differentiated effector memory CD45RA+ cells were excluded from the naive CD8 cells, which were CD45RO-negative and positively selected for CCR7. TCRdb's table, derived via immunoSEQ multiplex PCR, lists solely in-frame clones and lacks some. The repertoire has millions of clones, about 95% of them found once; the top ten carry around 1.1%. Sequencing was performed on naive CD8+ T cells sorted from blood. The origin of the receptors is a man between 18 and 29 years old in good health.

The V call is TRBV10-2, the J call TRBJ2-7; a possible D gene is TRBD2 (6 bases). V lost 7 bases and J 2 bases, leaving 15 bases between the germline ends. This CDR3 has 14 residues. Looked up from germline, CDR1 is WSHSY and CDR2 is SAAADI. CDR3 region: CASTGGIKAYEQYF. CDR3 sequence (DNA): TGCGCCAGCACCGGGGGAATTAAAGCCTACGAGCAGTACTTC.

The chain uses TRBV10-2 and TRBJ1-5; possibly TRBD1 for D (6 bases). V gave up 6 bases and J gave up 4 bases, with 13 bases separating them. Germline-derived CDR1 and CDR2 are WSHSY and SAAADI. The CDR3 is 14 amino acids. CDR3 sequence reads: CASRSRGGNQPQHF. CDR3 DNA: TGCGCCAGCAGATCCAGGGGTGGAAATCAGCCCCAGCATTTT.

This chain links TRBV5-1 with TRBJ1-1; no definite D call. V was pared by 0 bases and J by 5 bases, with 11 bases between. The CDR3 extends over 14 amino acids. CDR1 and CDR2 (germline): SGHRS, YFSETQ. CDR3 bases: TGCGCCAGCAGCTTGGGGGGAAGGTGGACTGAAGCTTTCTTT. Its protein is CASSLGGRWTEAFF.

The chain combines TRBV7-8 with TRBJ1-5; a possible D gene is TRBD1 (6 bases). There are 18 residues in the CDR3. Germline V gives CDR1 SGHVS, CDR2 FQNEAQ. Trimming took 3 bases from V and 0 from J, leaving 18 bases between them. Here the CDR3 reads CASSFAPGDTYSNQPQHF. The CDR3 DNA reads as TGTGCCAGCAGCTTCGCACCGGGGGACACTTATAGCAATCAGCCCCAGCATTTT. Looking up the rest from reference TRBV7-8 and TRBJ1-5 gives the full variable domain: GAGVSQSPRYKVAKRGQDVALRCDPISGHVSLFWYQQALGQGPEFLTYFQNEAQLDKSGLPSDRFFAERPEGSVSTLKIQRTQQEDSAVYLCASSFAPGDTYSNQPQHFGDGTRLSIL.

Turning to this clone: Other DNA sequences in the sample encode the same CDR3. This CDR3 reads CASSLGTENTGELFF. The CDR3 DNA is TGTGCCAGCAGCTTAGGGACTGAGAACACCGGGGAGCTGTTTTTT. V is TRBV7-6 and J is TRBJ2-2; possibly TRBD2 for D (5 bases). There are 15 residues in the CDR3. Germline V gives CDR1 SGHVS, CDR2 FNYEAQ. V lost 1 base to trimming and J lost 1 base, with 7 bases between them.

The CDR3 spells CASSYGHMGELFF. The CDR3 DNA reads TGTGCCAGCAGTTACGGGCACATGGGGGAGCTGTTTTTT. The chain is built from TRBV6-5 and TRBJ2-2; D is ambiguous. The CDR3 is 13 residues long. Trimming pared 2 bases from V and 8 bases from J, leaving 9 bases between. The germline CDR1 and CDR2 sequences are MNHEY and SVGAGI.

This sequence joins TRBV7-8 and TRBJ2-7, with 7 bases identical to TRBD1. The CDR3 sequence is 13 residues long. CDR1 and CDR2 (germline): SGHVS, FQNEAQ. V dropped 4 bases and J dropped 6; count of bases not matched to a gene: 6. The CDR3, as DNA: TGTGCCAGCAGCTCGACAGGGATAGGCGAGCAGTACTTC. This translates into CASSSTGIGEQYF.

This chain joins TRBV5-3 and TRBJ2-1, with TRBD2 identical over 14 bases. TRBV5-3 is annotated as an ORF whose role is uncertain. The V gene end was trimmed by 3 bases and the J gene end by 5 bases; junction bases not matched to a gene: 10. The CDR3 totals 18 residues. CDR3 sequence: CARSSPGTSGSGHNEQFF. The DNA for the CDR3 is TGTGCCAGAAGCTCCCCGGGGACTAGCGGGAGCGGGCACAATGAGCAGTTCTTC.

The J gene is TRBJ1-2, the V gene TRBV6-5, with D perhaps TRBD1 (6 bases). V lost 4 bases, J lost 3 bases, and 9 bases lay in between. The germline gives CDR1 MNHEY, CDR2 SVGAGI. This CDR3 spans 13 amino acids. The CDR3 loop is CASSSEGDYGYTF. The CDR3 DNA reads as TGTGCCAGCAGTTCCGAGGGGGACTATGGCTACACCTTC.

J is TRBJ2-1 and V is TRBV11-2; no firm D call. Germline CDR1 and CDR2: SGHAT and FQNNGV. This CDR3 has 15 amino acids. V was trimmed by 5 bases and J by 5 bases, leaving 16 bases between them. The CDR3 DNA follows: TGTGCCAGCAGCGTCCCCCTAAGGTCCAACAATGAGCAGTTCTTC. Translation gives CASSVPLRSNNEQFF.

CDR3 nucleotide sequence: TGTGCCAGCAGCCATGGGACGGGCTCCTACGAGCAGTACTTC. It is translated as CASSHGTGSYEQYF. This chain uses TRBV5-8 with TRBJ2-7, with D perhaps being TRBD1 or TRBD2 (5 bases each). CDR1 is SGHTS and CDR2 is YDEGEE in the germline V gene. Trimming shortened V by 4 bases and J by 0 bases, and 11 bases separated the two germline ends. This CDR3 region has 14 residues.

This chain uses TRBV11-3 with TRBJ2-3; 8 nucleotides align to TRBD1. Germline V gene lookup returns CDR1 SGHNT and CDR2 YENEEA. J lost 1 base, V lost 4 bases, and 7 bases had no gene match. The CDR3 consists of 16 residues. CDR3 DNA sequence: TGTGCCAGCAGCTCATTACCGGGACAGGGCACAGATACGCAGTATTTT. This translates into CASSSLPGQGTDTQYF.

CDR3 residues: CASSWDGLSLNTEAFF. In nucleotides, the CDR3 is TGTGCCAGCAGCTGGGACGGACTCTCGTTGAACACTGAAGCTTTCTTT. The chain carries TRBV7-9 and TRBJ1-1; D might be TRBD1 (5 bases). V was cut by 4 bases and J by 0 bases, with 15 bases left in between. This CDR3 is 16 amino acids long. The germline V gene has CDR1 SEHNR and CDR2 FQNEAQ (reference sequence).

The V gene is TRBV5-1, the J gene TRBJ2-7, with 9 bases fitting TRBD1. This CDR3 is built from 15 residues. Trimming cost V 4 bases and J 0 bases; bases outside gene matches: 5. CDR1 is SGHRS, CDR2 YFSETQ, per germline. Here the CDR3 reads CASSHGTGSSYEQYF. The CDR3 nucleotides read TGCGCCAGCAGCCACGGGACAGGGAGCTCCTACGAGCAGTACTTC. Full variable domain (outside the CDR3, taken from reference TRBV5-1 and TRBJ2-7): KAGVTQTPRYLIKTRGQQVTLSCSPISGHRSVSWYQQTPGQGLQFLFEYFSETQRNKGNFPGRFSGRQFSNSRSEMNVSTLELGDSALYLCASSHGTGSSYEQYFGPGTRLTVT.

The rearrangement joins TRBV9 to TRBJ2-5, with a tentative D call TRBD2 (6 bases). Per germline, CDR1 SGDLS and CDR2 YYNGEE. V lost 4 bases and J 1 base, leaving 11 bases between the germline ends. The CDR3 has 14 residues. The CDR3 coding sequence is TGTGCCAGCAGCTCCCGGGGAGGCCAAGAGACCCAGTACTTC. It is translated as CASSSRGGQETQYF.

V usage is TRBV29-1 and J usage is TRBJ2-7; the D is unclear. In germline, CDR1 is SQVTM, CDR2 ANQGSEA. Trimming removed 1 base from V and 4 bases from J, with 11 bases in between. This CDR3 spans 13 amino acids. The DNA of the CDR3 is TGCAGCGTTGAAGGCCCTGTAGGGTACGAGCAGTACTTC. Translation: CSVEGPVGYEQYF.

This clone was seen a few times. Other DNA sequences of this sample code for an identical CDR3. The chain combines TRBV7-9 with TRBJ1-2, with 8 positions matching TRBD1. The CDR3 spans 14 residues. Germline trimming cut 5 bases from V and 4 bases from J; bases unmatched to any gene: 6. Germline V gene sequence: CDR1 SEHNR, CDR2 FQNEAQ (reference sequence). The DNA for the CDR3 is TGTGCCAGCAGCCTCGGACAGGGAGGCTATGGCTACACCTTC. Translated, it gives CASSLGQGGYGYTF.

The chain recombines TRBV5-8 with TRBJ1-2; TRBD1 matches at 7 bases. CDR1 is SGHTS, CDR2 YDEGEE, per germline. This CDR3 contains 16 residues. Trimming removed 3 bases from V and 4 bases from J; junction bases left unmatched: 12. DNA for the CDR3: TGTGCCAGCAGCTGGGGGACAGAGGGGTCGCCCTATGGCTACACCTTC. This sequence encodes CASSWGTEGSPYGYTF. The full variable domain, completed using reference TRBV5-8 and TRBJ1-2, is EAGVTQSPTHLIKTRGQQATLRCSPISGHTSVYWYQQALGLGLQFLLWYDEGEERNRGNFPPRFSGRQFPNYSSELNVNALELEDSALYLCASSWGTEGSPYGYTFGSGTRLTVV.

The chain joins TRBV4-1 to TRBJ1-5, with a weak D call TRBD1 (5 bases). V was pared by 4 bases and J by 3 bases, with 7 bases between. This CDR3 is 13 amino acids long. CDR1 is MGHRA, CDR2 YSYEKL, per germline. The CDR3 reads CASSPGLNQPQHF. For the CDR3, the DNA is TGCGCCAGCAGCCCGGGACTCAATCAGCCCCAGCATTTT.

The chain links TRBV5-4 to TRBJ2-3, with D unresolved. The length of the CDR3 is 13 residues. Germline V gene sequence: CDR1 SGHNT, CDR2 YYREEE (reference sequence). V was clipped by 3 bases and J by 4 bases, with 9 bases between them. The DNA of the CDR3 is TGTGCCAGCAGCTGGGTAACGTCAGATACGCAGTATTTT. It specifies CASSWVTSDTQYF.